This T cell receptor (beta chain) derives from a study of regulatory T cells in long-lasting Graves disease. The sample's time point: newly diagnosed GD, antithyroid drugs for less than 3 months. Construction of the TCR library relied on RNA isolated from PBMCs. CDR3 regions were amplified by Arm-PCR using iRepertoire HTBI primers to build TCR beta libraries. From the multiplex PCR reads, TCRdb called clonotypes with MiXCR, one entry per CDR3 protein. Of about 360,000 distinct CDR3 sequences listed, 15% to 20% are singletons. The data were also submitted as part of a second study, on T cells in Graves' hyperthyroidism and ophthalmopathy.

Sequenced here: peripheral blood mononuclear cells (PBMCs), sampled at new diagnosis, from a patient treated with antithyroid drugs. The origin of this receptor is a woman aged 18-35 years with Graves disease.

This chain's CDR3 is CSAIRAGLIETQYF. In DNA form, the CDR3 reads TGCAGTGCTATCCGGGCAGGTCTTATAGAGACCCAGTACTTC. The chain couples TRBV20-1 to TRBJ2-5; no clear D. V lost 4 bases to trimming and J lost 4 bases, with 16 bases between them. The CDR3 has 14 residues. Germline V gene lookup returns CDR1 DFQATT and CDR2 SNEGSKA (reference sequence).